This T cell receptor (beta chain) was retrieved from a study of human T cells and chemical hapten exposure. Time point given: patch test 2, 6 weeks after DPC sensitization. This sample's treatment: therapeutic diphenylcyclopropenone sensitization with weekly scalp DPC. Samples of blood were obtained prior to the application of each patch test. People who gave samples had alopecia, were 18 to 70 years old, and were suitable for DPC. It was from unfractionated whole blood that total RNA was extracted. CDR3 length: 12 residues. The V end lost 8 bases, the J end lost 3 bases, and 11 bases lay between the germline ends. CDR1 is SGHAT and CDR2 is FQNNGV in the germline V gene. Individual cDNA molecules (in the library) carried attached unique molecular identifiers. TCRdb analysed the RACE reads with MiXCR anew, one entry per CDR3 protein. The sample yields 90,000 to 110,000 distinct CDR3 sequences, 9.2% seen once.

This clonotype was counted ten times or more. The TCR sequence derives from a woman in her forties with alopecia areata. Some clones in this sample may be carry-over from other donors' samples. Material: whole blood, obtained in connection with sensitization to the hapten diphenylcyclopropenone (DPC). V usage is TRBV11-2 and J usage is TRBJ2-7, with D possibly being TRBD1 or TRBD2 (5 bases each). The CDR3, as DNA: TGTGCCAGCTCGTCAGGGAGCTACGAGCAGTACTTC. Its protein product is CASSSGSYEQYF.